Listed here is a single TCR beta chain. This clone was observed a handful of times. Its antigen is not yet known. No base-level quality is on record; no much larger clone is a single base apart. Single viable CD3+CD4+CD8-CD45RO+ cells were sorted as memory CD4+ T cells on a FACSAria II. To determine CMV serostatus, a Roche Elecsys assay was used that detects serum IgG against CMV pp150, pp28, p38 and p52. After thawing, total CD4+ T cells were enriched by positive selection with CD4 magnetic microbeads. The samples came from a different study that was designed specifically to examine the CD4+ T cell memory repertoire. Following standard operating procedures, peripheral blood mononuclear cells were isolated and cryopreserved, while serum was kept at -80 degrees C. Staining used CD3-PerCP (BW264/56), CD4-APC (RPA-T4), CD45RO-PE (UCHT1) and CD8-Pacific Orange (3B5) antibodies, with Sytox blue excluding non-viable cells.

This sample was included in a study of memory CD4+ T cells and cytomegalovirus serostatus (dated by TCRdb to between 2018 and 2020). Regarding the complete study: The roughly 35 healthy Belgian adults in the cohort included 9 who were CMV seropositive and some 25 who were CMV seronegative. The study sequenced CD4+ memory TCRbeta repertoires of a Belgian cohort with known cytomegalovirus serostatus to replicate a published TCR-based CMV serostatus classifier.

The CDR3 has 14 amino acids, counting the end cysteine and phenylalanine. The read is trimmed to its CDR3 DNA, 42 bases read in frame from base 1. For CDR1 and CDR2, the germline V gene lists MNHEY and SVGAGI. V loses 0 bases of germline sequence and J loses 4 bases, and the interval between the two ends is 9 bases. Overall study outcomes, separate from this receptor: On the Belgian cohort, the classifier built on the original framework reached a median bootstrapped AUC of about 0.95, with a 95% CI of 0.76-1.00. Of around 160 previously reported CMV-associated TCRbeta sequences, approximately 70 appeared in the CD4+ memory repertoires, each in one to five individuals. For CMV serostatus prediction, a median bootstrapped AUC of about 0.94 was reached with the original framework, and a median bootstrapped AUC of approximately 0.9 was reached with a US-trained random forest. Unlike the original study, which covered naive and memory CD4+ and CD8+ populations, the Belgian study sequenced only CD4+CD45RO+ memory cells. The results were read as suggesting that the CMV-associated TCR signature is, for the most part, present in the CD4+ memory repertoire.

Genomic DNA was extracted from sorted cells with the Quick-DNA Microprep Kit. TCRbeta DNA was amplified with the immunoSEQ hsTCRbeta kit following the manufacturer's protocol. TCRbeta libraries were sequenced on an Illumina MiSeq instrument. The paper's data handling went like this. Removing out-of-frame sequences left about 2,300,000 distinct TCRbeta sequences, an average of around 67,000 per individual. Each individual was scored using the number of 164 previously reported CMV-associated TCRbeta sequences that the individual carried and the total number of productive distinct TCRbeta sequences. A beta-binomial model was reimplemented in Python, and random forests from scikit-learn, run with default parameters, were trained on data from the US cohort. Classifier performance on the Belgian cohort was reported as the median AUC with percentile confidence intervals calculated over 10,000 bootstrap iterations. TCRdb took this table from immuneACCESS and kept in-frame rearrangements with V and J called. Such tables lack part of the clones; where checked against another copy, unresolved V genes explain under half of the gap, and the rest is unexplained. That table furnishes V, J and clone size, whereas the DNA furnished D and trimming. The sample records some 48,000 clones, 75% to 85% of which are singletons. The ten largest clones add up to approximately 1% of the sample.

Input material: memory CD4+ T cells from blood. The V and J genes are TRBV6-5 and TRBJ1-2, with an unclear D gene assignment. This clonotype was obtained from an adult in good health and CMV-seronegative. The CDR3 region has the sequence CASSYSREVYGYTF. The DNA sequence is TGTGCCAGCAGTTACTCTCGGGAGGTCTATGGCTACACCTTC.